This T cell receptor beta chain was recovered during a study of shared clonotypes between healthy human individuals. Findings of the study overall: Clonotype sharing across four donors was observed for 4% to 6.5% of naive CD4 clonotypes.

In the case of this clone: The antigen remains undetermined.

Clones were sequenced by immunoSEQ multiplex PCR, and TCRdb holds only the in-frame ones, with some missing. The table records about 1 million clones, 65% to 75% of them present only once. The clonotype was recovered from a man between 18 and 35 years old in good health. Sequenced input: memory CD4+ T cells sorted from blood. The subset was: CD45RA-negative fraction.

CDR3 sequence reads: CARSLYISGNTIYF. The CDR3 nucleotides are TGTGCCAGAAGCCTTTATATCTCTGGAAACACCATATATTTT. The chain is built from TRBV5-3 and TRBJ1-3; D is unclear. TRBV5-3 is noted as an ORF with a role that remains uncertain. The V end lost 4 bases, the J end lost 0 bases, and 8 bases lay between the germline ends. This CDR3 contains 14 residues.